The 28 T cell receptor beta chains reported below all come from one sample, sequenced in a study of blood T cell repertoires in COVID-19. The method was immunoSEQ multiplex PCR; TCRdb's version includes in-frame clones alone and lacks a portion of them. The sample lists around 95,000 clones, about 91% occurring once. Specimen: peripheral blood. The receptors stem from a human donor in a cohort sampled during active COVID-19.

The chain recombines TRBV19 with TRBJ1-5, with 7 nucleotides matching TRBD1. Trimming took 5 bases from V and 6 from J; bases not matched to a gene: 7. The V gene's germline CDR1 is LNHDA and CDR2 SQIVND (reference sequence). The CDR3 extends over 14 amino acids. CDR3 DNA: TGTGCCAGTAGTGGGCGACAGGGTGTTCAGCCCCAGCATTTT. This encodes CASSGRQGVQPQHF.

This sequence joins TRBV7-9 and TRBJ2-7, with D possibly being TRBD2 (6 bases). The CDR3 loop spans 15 amino acids. V was cut by 5 bases and J by 1 base, with 15 bases left in between. CDR1 is SEHNR and CDR2 is FQNEAQ in the germline V gene (reference sequence). In nucleotides, the CDR3 is TGTGCCAGCAGCCGAGGAGCGGGTCTGTCCTACGAGCAGTACTTC. It translates to CASSRGAGLSYEQYF.

V gene TRBV12-3 or TRBV12-4 combines with J gene TRBJ2-7; D ambiguous. The CDR3 extends over 13 amino acids. Trimming removed 5 bases from V and 2 bases from J, with 10 bases in between. This CDR3 is CASSIGQPYEQYF. CDR3 coding DNA: TGTGCCAGCAGTATTGGGCAGCCCTACGAGCAGTACTTC.

V and J are TRBV7-2 and TRBJ2-2, with D perhaps matching TRBD2 (6 bases). The CDR3 covers 15 residues. Between the trimmed V and J ends, which lost 2 bases and 3 bases, there was a span of 10 bases. Per the germline V gene, CDR1 is SGHTA and CDR2 is FQGNSA. CDR3: CASSLKASDTGELFF. For the CDR3, the DNA is TGTGCCAGCAGCTTAAAGGCTAGCGACACCGGGGAGCTGTTTTTT.

V usage is TRBV27 and J usage is TRBJ1-4; 8 bases match TRBD1. V lost 6 bases, J lost 1 base, and 10 bases stayed unmatched. CDR1 MNHEY and CDR2 SMNVEV come from the germline V gene (reference sequence). The CDR3 extends over 17 amino acids. The CDR3 DNA follows: TGTGCCAGCAGGGGATCAGGGGGCGGTGGAACTAATGAAAAACTGTTTTTT. It specifies CASRGSGGGGTNEKLFF.

The genes are TRBV5-1 and TRBJ1-3; no definite D call. This CDR3 is 14 amino acids long. CDR1 SGHRS and CDR2 YFSETQ come from the germline V gene. The ends were cut back, 1 base at V and 0 bases at J, with 5 bases in the middle. The CDR3 loop reads CASSLTASGNTIYF. As DNA, the CDR3 is TGCGCCAGCAGCTTGACAGCCTCTGGAAACACCATATATTTT.

The V call is TRBV28, the J call TRBJ2-3, with TRBD1 as a possible D gene (5 bases). Germline V CDR1 and CDR2: MDHEN, SYDVKM. V was pared by 7 bases and J by 4 bases, with 18 bases between. The CDR3 sequence is 15 residues long. Here the CDR3 DNA reads TGTGCCAGCACCCCGGTCAGGGCCCCTCCAGATACGCAGTATTTT. Translation gives CASTPVRAPPDTQYF.

The CDR3 spells CASSAQIVQAYGLANYGYTF. CDR3 bases: TGTGCCAGCTCAGCACAAATCGTCCAGGCTTATGGGCTCGCTAACTATGGCTACACCTTC. V usage is TRBV18 and J usage is TRBJ1-2; D is uncertain. Germline loops: CDR1 KGHSH, CDR2 LQKENI. This CDR3 spans 20 amino acids. Between the trimmed V and J ends, which lost 5 bases and 0 bases, there was a span of 28 bases.

The CDR3 spells CASSSSAGPGNTIYF. The CDR3 DNA reads TGTGCCAGCAGTTCCTCAGCAGGGCCTGGAAACACCATATATTTT. This chain connects TRBV28 to TRBJ1-3; TRBD1 is a possible D gene (5 bases). V was cut by 4 bases and J by 2 bases, with 12 bases left in between. The CDR3 contains 15 residues. Germline V gene data show CDR1 as MDHEN and CDR2 as SYDVKM.

The chain is built from TRBV29-1 and TRBJ2-7, with TRBD1 matching over 7 bases. With 7 bases clipped from V and 3 bases from J, the junction kept 9 bases outside the gene matches. The CDR3 is made up of 13 amino acids. Germline values: CDR1 SQVTM, CDR2 ANQGSEA. CDR3 sequence reads: CSGKQGPNYEQYF. The CDR3 region has the DNA TGCAGCGGCAAACAGGGGCCGAACTACGAGCAGTACTTC.

The chain joins TRBV5-6 to TRBJ2-2, with TRBD2 identical over 9 bases. Per the germline V gene, CDR1 is SGHDT and CDR2 is YYEEEE. Trimming removed 2 bases from V and 3 bases from J; junction bases left unmatched: 5. This CDR3 spans 16 amino acids. The CDR3, as DNA: TGTGCCAGCAGCTTACTTAGCGGGAGCGACACCGGGGAGCTGTTTTTT. It translates to CASSLLSGSDTGELFF.

The genes are TRBV7-2 and TRBJ2-7; 8 bases fit TRBD1. Germline CDR1 and CDR2: SGHTA and FQGNSA. V was pared by 5 bases and J by 7 bases, with 10 bases of the junction left unmatched. This CDR3 is 14 amino acids long. This chain's CDR3 is CASSPPGQVREQYF. Here the CDR3 DNA reads TGTGCCAGCAGCCCACCGGGACAGGTTCGGGAGCAGTACTTC.

This chain uses TRBV5-4 with TRBJ2-5; 11 nucleotides match TRBD1. In germline, CDR1 is SGHNT, CDR2 YYREEE (reference sequence). CDR3 size: 15 residues. V gave up 3 bases and J gave up 5 bases; unmatched junction bases: 6. In DNA, the CDR3 is TGTGCCAGCAGCTCGGACAGGGGGCATGGGGAGACCCAGTACTTC. This encodes CASSSDRGHGETQYF. The complete variable domain, with remaining parts taken from reference TRBV5-4 and TRBJ2-5, reads ETGVTQSPTHLIKTRGQQVTLRCSSQSGHNTVSWYQQALGQGPQFIFQYYREEENGRGNFPPRFSGLQFPNYSSELNVNALELDDSALYLCASSSDRGHGETQYFGPGTRLLVL.

The chain combines TRBV11-3 with TRBJ2-3; 7 bases line up with TRBD1. V gave up 5 bases and J gave up 9 bases; unmatched junction bases: 5. The CDR3 has 12 residues. Germline loops: CDR1 SGHNT, CDR2 YENEEA. Written as DNA, the CDR3 is TGTGCCAGCAGCCCCCCCAGGGGGACGCAGTATTTT. It encodes CASSPPRGTQYF.

This clone was picked up one time. The V gene is TRBV7-9, the J gene TRBJ2-1; D not certain. With 5 bases removed from V and 14 bases from J, the gap between germline ends came to 16 bases. The CDR3 extends over 12 amino acids. Germline CDR1 and CDR2: SEHNR and FQNEAQ (reference sequence). Written as DNA, the CDR3 is TGTGCCAGCAGCGGAGCCCCACGTCCGGAGTTCTTC. It encodes CASSGAPRPEFF. The whole variable domain, remainder taken from reference TRBV7-9 and TRBJ2-1, is DTGVSQNPRHKITKRGQNVTFRCDPISEHNRLYWYRQTLGQGPEFLTYFQNEAQLEKSRLLSDRFSAERPKGSFSTLEIQRTEQGDSAMYLCASSGAPRPEFFGPGTRLTVL.

The CDR3: CASRGPLNTEAFF. The CDR3, as DNA: TGTGCCAGTCGGGGTCCTCTGAACACTGAAGCTTTCTTT. V gene TRBV19 combines with J gene TRBJ1-1; unclear D gene. CDR3 size: 13 residues. V was clipped by 8 bases and J by 0 bases, with 10 bases between them. CDR1 and CDR2 from the germline V gene are LNHDA and SQIVND (reference sequence).

The rearrangement links TRBV6-5 to TRBJ1-5; D is perhaps TRBD1 (6 bases). The V and J ends lost 6 bases and 6 bases respectively, with 15 bases between them. The CDR3 totals 14 residues. Germline V gene data show CDR1 as MNHEY and CDR2 as SVGAGI. DNA for the CDR3: TGTGCCAGCAGGGCCACAGGGTTGGGTCAGCCCCAGCATTTT. This gives the protein CASRATGLGQPQHF.

The chain combines TRBV11-3 with TRBJ2-1, with 14 bases matching TRBD2. Trimming cost V 5 bases and J 0 bases; bases outside gene matches: 12. Germline V gene sequence: CDR1 SGHNT, CDR2 YENEEA. This CDR3 comprises 20 residues. The CDR3 region is CASSRGTSGSSTYSYNEQFF. The CDR3 region has the DNA TGTGCCAGCAGCAGAGGGACTAGCGGGAGCAGTACTTACTCCTACAATGAGCAGTTCTTC.

The rearrangement joins TRBV5-4 to TRBJ2-3; possible D gene TRBD2, 6 bases. The V end lost 5 bases, the J end lost 0 bases, and 13 bases lay between the germline ends. The germline V gene encodes CDR1 SGHNT and CDR2 YYREEE (reference sequence). The CDR3 totals 15 residues. CDR3 sequence: CASRREATSTDTQYF. The DNA for the CDR3 is TGTGCCAGCAGGAGGGAGGCTACCAGCACAGATACGCAGTATTTT. Based on the CDR3 plus reference TRBV5-4 and TRBJ2-3, the full variable domain is ETGVTQSPTHLIKTRGQQVTLRCSSQSGHNTVSWYQQALGQGPQFIFQYYREEENGRGNFPPRFSGLQFPNYSSELNVNALELDDSALYLCASRREATSTDTQYFGPGTRLTVL.

CDR3 residues: CASSLRQGAGYTF. CDR3 DNA sequence: TGTGCCAGCAGTTTAAGACAGGGTGCTGGCTACACCTTC. V usage is TRBV7-8 and J usage is TRBJ1-2; 7 bases agree with TRBD1. The J segment lost 7 bases and the V segment lost 6 bases, leaving 8 bases of the junction unmatched. Per germline, CDR1 SGHVS and CDR2 FQNEAQ. The CDR3 is 13 amino acids.

The CDR3 reads CASSDLRGQPQHF. DNA for the CDR3: TGTGCCAGCAGTGATCTCAGGGGTCAGCCCCAGCATTTT. The V call is TRBV2, the J call TRBJ1-5; maybe TRBD1 (6 bases). This CDR3 has 13 residues. V lost 3 bases and J 6 bases, leaving 9 bases between the germline ends. Germline V gives CDR1 SNHLY, CDR2 FYNNEI.

The chain uses TRBV6-5 and TRBJ1-1; D unclear. The length of the CDR3 is 13 residues. In germline, CDR1 is MNHEY, CDR2 SVGAGI. Trimming cost V 5 bases and J 4 bases, with 11 bases left between them. The DNA of the CDR3 is TGTGCCAGCAGTCGGATGGGAGGCACTGAAGCTTTCTTT. Translation gives CASSRMGGTEAFF.

The rearrangement uses TRBV7-9 and TRBJ1-2, with 10 bases lining up with TRBD1. CDR3 size: 13 residues. CDR1 and CDR2 from the germline V gene are SEHNR and FQNEAQ (reference sequence). The V gene end was trimmed by 5 bases and the J gene end by 7 bases; junction bases not matched to a gene: 4. The CDR3 DNA reads TGTGCCAGCAGCCTCGGGACAGGGGTTGGCTACACCTTC. It is translated as CASSLGTGVGYTF.

The genes are TRBV6-8 and TRBJ2-1; the D gene is possibly TRBD2 (5 bases). This CDR3 contains 18 residues. The germline V gene encodes CDR1 MNHGY and CDR2 SAAAGT. V was cut by 6 bases and J by 0 bases, with 21 bases left in between. CDR3 DNA: TGTGCCAGCAGGGGGAGCGGACCATCTCAAGTCTCCTACAATGAGCAGTTCTTC. Its translation is CASRGSGPSQVSYNEQFF.

This chain joins TRBV5-1 and TRBJ2-5; a weak D match, TRBD1 (6 bases). Trimming left V 0 bases short and J 1 base short, with 13 bases between. Germline values: CDR1 SGHRS, CDR2 YFSETQ. The CDR3 runs 16 residues. The CDR3 sequence: CASSLGRGISQETQYF. CDR3 nucleotides: TGCGCCAGCAGCTTGGGCAGGGGAATATCCCAAGAGACCCAGTACTTC.

The chain combines TRBV6-5 with TRBJ1-2; D possibly corresponds to TRBD1 (5 bases). The CDR3 contains 13 residues. Trimming took off 10 bases at V and 5 bases at J, with 17 bases between the two ends. Germline loops: CDR1 MNHEY, CDR2 SVGAGI. The CDR3 spells CATTPGEQYGYTF. DNA for the CDR3: TGTGCCACCACACCGGGGGAGCAGTATGGCTACACCTTC.

V gene TRBV27 combines with J gene TRBJ1-1; the D is unclear. CDR3 size: 12 residues. Germline values: CDR1 MNHEY, CDR2 SMNVEV (reference sequence). V was clipped by 8 bases and J by 4 bases, with 11 bases between them. CDR3 residues: CASRTGITEAFF. The CDR3 DNA follows: TGTGCCAGCCGGACCGGGATCACTGAAGCTTTCTTT.

This clone has a handful of counts. This sequence joins TRBV6-1 and TRBJ2-1; 8 nucleotides match TRBD2. After removal of 2 bases from V and 2 bases from J, the junction contained 5 bases not matched to a gene. Germline CDR1 reads MNHNS; CDR2 reads SASEGT. The CDR3 is 16 amino acids. CDR3 sequence reads: CASSETPGGTYNEQFF. CDR3 coding DNA: TGTGCCAGCAGTGAAACCCCGGGGGGGACCTACAATGAGCAGTTCTTC.